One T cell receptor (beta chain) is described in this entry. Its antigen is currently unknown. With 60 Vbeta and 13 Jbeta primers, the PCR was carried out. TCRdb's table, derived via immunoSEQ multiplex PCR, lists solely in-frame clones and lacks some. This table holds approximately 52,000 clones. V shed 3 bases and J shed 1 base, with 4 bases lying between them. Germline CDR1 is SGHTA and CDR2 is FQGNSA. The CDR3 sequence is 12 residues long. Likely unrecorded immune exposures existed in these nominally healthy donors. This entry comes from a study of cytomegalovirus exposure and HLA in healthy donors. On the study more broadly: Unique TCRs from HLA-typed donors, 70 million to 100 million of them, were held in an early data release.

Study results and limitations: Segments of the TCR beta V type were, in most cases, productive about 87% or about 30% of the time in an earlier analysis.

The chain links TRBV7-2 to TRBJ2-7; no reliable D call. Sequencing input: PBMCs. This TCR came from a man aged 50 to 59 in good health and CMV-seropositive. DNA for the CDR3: TGTGCCAGCAGCTTGACATCCTACGAGCAGTACTTC. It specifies CASSLTSYEQYF.